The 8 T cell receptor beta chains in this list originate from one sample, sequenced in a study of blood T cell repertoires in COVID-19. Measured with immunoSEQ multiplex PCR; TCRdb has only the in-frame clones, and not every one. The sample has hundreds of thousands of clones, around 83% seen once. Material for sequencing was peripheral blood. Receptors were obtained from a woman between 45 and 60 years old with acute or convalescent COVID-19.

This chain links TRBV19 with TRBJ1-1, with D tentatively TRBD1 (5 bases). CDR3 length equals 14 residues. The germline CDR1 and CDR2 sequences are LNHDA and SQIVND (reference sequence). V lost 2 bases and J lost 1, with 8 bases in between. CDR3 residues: CASSILRGNTEAFF. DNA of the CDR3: TGTGCCAGTAGTATATTAAGGGGGAACACTGAAGCTTTCTTT.

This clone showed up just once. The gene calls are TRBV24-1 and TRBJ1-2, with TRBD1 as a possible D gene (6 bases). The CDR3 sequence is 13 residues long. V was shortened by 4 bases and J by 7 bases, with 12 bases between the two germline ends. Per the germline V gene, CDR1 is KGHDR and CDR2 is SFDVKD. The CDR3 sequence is CATSDPDRSGYTF. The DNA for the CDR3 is TGTGCCACCAGTGACCCTGACAGGTCTGGCTACACCTTC.

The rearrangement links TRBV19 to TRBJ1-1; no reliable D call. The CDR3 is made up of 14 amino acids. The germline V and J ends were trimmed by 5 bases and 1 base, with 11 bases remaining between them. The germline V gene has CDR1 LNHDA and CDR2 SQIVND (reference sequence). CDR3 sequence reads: CASSPRVRNTEAFF. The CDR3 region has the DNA TGTGCCAGTAGTCCCCGGGTAAGGAACACTGAAGCTTTCTTT.

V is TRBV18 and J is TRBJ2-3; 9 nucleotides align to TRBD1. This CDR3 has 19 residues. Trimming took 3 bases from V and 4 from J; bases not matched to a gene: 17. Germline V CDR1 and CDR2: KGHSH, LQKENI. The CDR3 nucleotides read TGTGCCAGCTCACCCGGTTTAGGTGCGGGACAGGGTGATGCAGATACGCAGTATTTT. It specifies CASSPGLGAGQGDADTQYF.

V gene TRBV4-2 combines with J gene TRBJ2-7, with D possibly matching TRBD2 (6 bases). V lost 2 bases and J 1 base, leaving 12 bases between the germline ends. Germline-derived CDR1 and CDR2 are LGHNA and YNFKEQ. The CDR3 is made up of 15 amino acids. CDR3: CASSQSGVRSYEQYF. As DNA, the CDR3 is TGTGCCAGCAGCCAATCGGGAGTTAGGTCCTACGAGCAGTACTTC.

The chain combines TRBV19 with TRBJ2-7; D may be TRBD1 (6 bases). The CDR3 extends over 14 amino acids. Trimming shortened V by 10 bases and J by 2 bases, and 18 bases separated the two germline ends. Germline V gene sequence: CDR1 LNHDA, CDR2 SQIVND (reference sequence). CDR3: CATSRTARAYEQYF. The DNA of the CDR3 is TGTGCCACATCTCGGACAGCCAGAGCCTACGAGCAGTACTTC.

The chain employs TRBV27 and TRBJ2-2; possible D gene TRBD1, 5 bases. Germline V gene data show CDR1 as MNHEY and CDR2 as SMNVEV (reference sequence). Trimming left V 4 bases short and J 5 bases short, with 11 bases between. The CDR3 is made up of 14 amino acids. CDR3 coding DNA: TGTGCCAGCAGTTGGACGCGGACAACCGGGGAGCTGTTTTTT. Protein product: CASSWTRTTGELFF.

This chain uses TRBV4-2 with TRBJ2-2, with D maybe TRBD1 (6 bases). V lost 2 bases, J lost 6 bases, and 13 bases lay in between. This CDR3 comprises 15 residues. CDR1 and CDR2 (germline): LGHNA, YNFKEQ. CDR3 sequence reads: CASSQPTGYAGELFF. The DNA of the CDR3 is TGTGCCAGCAGCCAACCTACAGGGTACGCCGGGGAGCTGTTTTTT.